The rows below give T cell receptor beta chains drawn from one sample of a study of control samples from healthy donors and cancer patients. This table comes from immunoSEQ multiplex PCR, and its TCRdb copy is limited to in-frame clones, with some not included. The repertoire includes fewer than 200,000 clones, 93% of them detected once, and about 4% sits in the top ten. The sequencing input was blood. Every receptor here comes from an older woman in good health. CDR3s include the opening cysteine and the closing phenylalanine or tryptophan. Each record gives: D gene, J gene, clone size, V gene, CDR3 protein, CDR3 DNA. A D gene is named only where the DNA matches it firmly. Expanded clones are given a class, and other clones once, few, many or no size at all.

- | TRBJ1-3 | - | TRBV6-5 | CASSKGGNTIYF | TGTGCCAGCAGTAAGGGTGGAAACACCATATATTTT
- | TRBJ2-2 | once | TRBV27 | CASSLSTGTGELFF | TGTGCCAGCAGTTTGAGTACAGGGACCGGGGAGCTGTTTTTT
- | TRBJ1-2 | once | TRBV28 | CASSLVQGSPNYGYTF | TGTGCCAGCAGTTTAGTGCAGGGATCCCCTAACTATGGCTACACCTTC
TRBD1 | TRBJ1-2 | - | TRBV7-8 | CASSFRTGYYGYTF | TGTGCCAGCAGCTTTCGGACAGGGTACTATGGCTACACCTTC
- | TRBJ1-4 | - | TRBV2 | CASRRQADYNEKLFF | TGTGCCAGCCGAAGACAGGCAGATTATAATGAAAAACTGTTTTTT
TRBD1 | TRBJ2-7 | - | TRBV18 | CASSRRTGGSYEQYF | TGTGCCAGCTCACGGAGGACAGGGGGGTCCTACGAGCAGTACTTC
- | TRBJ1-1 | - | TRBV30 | CARRRGNTEAFF | TGTGCCAGACGAAGGGGGAACACTGAAGCTTTCTTT
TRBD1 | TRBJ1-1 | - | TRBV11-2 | CASSLGQGASTEAFF | TGTGCCAGCAGCTTAGGGCAGGGGGCGTCTACTGAAGCTTTCTTT
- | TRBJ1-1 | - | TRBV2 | CASSEYAWIPSSGGGKAFF | TGTGCCAGCAGTGAATATGCGTGGATTCCGAGCAGTGGGGGGGGAAAAGCTTTCTTT
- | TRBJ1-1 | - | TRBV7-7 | CASSQDLFTEAFF | TGTGCCAGCAGCCAGGACCTGTTCACTGAAGCTTTCTTT
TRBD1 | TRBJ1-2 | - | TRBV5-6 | CASSLDGGTGSYGYTF | TGTGCCAGCAGCTTGGATGGCGGGACAGGGTCATATGGCTACACCTTC
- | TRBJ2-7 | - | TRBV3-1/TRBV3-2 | CASSQDPYEQYF | TGTGCCAGCAGCCAAGATCCCTACGAGCAGTACTTC
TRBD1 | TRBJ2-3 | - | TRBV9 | CASSDRDSWVAQYF | TGTGCCAGCAGCGACCGGGACAGTTGGGTTGCGCAGTATTTT
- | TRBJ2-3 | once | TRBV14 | CASSQAPVPDTQYF | TGTGCCAGCAGCCAAGCCCCAGTCCCAGATACGCAGTATTTT
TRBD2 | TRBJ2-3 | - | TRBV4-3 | CASSLRSGSTDTQYF | TGCGCCAGCAGCCTCCGTAGCGGGTCCACAGATACGCAGTATTTT
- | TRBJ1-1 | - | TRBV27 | CASKLGQADTEAFF | TGTGCCAGCAAACTAGGGCAGGCTGACACTGAAGCTTTCTTT
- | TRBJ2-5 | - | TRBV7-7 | CASSLGGGASRETQYF | TGTGCCAGCAGCTTAGGTGGGGGGGCCAGTCGGGAGACCCAGTACTTC
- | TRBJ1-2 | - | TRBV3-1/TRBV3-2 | CASSPYDGRTPLYGYTF | TGTGCCAGCAGCCCTTACGATGGGAGGACCCCTCTCTATGGCTACACCTTC
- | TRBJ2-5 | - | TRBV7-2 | CASSTLGVTQYF | TGTGCCAGCAGCACCTTAGGAGTGACCCAGTACTTC
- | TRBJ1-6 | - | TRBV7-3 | CASSAGTSYNSPLHF | TGTGCCAGCAGCGCCGGGACATCCTATAATTCACCCCTCCACTTT
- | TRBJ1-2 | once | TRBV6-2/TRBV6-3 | CASSRPAESNYGYTF | TGTGCCAGCAGTCGTCCCGCAGAATCCAACTATGGCTACACCTTC
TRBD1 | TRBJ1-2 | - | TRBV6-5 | CASSYPGGQGDGGYTF | TGTGCCAGCAGTTACCCCGGGGGACAGGGGGATGGGGGCTACACCTTC
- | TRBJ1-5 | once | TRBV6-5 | CASSSAGVDQPQHF | TGTGCCAGCAGTTCCGCAGGGGTTGATCAGCCCCAGCATTTT
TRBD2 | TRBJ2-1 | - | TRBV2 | CAAGLAGVNEQFF | TGTGCCGCGGGACTAGCGGGGGTAAATGAGCAGTTCTTC
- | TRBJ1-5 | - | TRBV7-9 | CASSLQGAYNQPQHF | TGTGCCAGCAGCTTACAAGGGGCGTACAATCAGCCCCAGCATTTT
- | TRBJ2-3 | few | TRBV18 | CASSGTDGSTDTQYF | TGTGCCAGCTCTGGGACCGACGGTTCGACAGATACGCAGTATTTT
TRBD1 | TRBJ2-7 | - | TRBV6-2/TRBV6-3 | CASSYSPGQGELNEQYF | TGTGCCAGCAGTTACTCTCCGGGACAGGGAGAGCTAAACGAGCAGTACTTC
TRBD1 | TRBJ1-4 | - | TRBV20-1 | CSGAGGAELFF | TGCAGTGGTGCAGGGGGCGCGGAACTGTTTTTT
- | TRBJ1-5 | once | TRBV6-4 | CASSFEADPGQPQHF | TGTGCCAGCAGTTTCGAAGCGGACCCTGGTCAGCCCCAGCATTTT
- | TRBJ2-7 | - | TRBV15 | CATSRSRGTYEQYF | TGTGCCACCTCACGATCCAGGGGAACCTACGAGCAGTACTTC
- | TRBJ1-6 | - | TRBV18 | CASSPSAGLKPLHF | TGTGCCAGCTCACCATCGGCAGGGCTCAAGCCCCTCCACTTT
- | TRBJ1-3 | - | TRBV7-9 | CASSPGSSGNTIYF | TGTGCCAGCAGCCCCGGGAGCTCTGGAAACACCATATATTTT
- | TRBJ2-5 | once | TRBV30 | CAWSAGETQYF | TGTGCCTGGAGTGCAGGGGAGACCCAGTACTTC
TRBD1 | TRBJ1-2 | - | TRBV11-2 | CASSLSPGQGDYGYTF | TGTGCCAGCAGCCTAAGCCCGGGACAGGGGGACTATGGCTACACCTTC
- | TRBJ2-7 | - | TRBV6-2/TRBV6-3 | CASSYGPEQYF | TGTGCCAGCAGTTACGGGCCCGAGCAGTACTTC
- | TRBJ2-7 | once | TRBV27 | CASRGQNSYEQYF | TGTGCCAGCAGAGGACAGAACTCCTACGAGCAGTACTTC
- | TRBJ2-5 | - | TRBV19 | CASSIMNGGETQYF | TGTGCCAGTAGTATAATGAATGGGGGCGAGACCCAGTACTTC
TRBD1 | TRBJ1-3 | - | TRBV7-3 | CASGRGGNTIYF | TGTGCCAGCGGACGAGGGGGCAACACCATATATTTT
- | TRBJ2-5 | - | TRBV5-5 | CASSPRMNQETQYF | TGTGCCAGCAGCCCTCGCATGAACCAAGAGACCCAGTACTTC
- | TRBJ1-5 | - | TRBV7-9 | CASSRDNSNQPQHF | TGTGCCAGCAGCAGAGATAATAGCAATCAGCCCCAGCATTTT
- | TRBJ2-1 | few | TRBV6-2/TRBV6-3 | CASSSDRMQFF | TGTGCCAGCAGTTCTGACAGAATGCAGTTCTTC
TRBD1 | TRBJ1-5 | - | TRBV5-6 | CASSFGTGGQPQHF | TGTGCCAGCAGCTTTGGGACAGGTGGTCAGCCCCAGCATTTT
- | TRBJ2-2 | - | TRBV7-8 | CASTLGVGGTGELFF | TGTGCCAGTACGCTCGGTGTTGGGGGCACCGGGGAGCTGTTTTTT
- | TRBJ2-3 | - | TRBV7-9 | CASSLAASGPRTDTQYF | TGTGCCAGCAGCTTAGCGGCCTCGGGACCGAGGACAGATACGCAGTATTTT
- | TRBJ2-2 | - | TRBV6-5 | CASSYLSGTNTGELFF | TGTGCCAGCAGTTACTTATCTGGGACCAACACCGGGGAGCTGTTTTTT
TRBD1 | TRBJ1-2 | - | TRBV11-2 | CASSPDRTGHHGYTF | TGTGCCAGCAGCCCTGATCGGACAGGTCATCATGGCTACACCTTC
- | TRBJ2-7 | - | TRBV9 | CASSARPDLTYEQYF | TGTGCCAGCAGCGCCAGACCGGATCTAACCTACGAGCAGTACTTC
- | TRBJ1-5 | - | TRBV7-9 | CASSLGLQPQHF | TGTGCCAGCAGCTTAGGGCTCCAGCCCCAGCATTTT
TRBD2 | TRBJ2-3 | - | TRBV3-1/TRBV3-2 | CASSPRTSGGGRTDTQYF | TGTGCCAGCAGCCCTCGGACTAGCGGGGGGGGACGCACAGATACGCAGTATTTT
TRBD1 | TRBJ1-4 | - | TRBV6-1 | CASSTGQGGEKLFF | TGTGCCAGCAGTACCGGACAGGGCGGCGAAAAACTGTTTTTT
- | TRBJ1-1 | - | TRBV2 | CASNPGGVRAEAFF | TGTGCCAGCAACCCCGGGGGGGTAAGAGCTGAAGCTTTCTTT
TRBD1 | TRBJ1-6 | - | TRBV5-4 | CASSLDADRDRSPLHF | TGTGCCAGCAGCTTGGATGCCGACAGGGATCGCTCACCCCTCCACTTT
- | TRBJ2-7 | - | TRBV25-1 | CASSGYRDYEQYF | TGTGCCAGCAGTGGATACAGGGACTACGAGCAGTACTTC
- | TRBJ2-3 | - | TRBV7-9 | CASSHPYSTDTQYF | TGTGCCAGCAGCCATCCCTATTCGACAGATACGCAGTATTTT
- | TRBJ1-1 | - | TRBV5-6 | CASSLRFEAFF | TGTGCCAGCAGCTTACGGTTTGAAGCTTTCTTT
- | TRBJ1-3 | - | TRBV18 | CASSPSGTSGNTIYF | TGTGCCAGCTCACCATCAGGTACCTCTGGAAACACCATATATTTT
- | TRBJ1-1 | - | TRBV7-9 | CASSFASAVDAFF | TGTGCCAGCAGCTTCGCCAGTGCAGTGGATGCTTTCTTT